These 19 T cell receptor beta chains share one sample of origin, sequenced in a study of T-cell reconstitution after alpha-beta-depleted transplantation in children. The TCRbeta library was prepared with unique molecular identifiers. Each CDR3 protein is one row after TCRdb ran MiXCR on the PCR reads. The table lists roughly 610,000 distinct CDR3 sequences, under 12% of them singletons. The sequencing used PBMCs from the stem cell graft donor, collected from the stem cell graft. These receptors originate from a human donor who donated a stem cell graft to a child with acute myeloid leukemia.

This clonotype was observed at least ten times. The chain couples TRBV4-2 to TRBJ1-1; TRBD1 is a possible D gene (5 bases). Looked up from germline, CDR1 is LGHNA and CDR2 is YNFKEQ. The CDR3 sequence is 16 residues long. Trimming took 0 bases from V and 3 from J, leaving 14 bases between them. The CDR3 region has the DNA TGTGCCAGCAGCCAAGAGGTCGGGGGTTTGGACACTGAAGCTTTCTTT. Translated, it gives CASSQEVGGLDTEAFF.

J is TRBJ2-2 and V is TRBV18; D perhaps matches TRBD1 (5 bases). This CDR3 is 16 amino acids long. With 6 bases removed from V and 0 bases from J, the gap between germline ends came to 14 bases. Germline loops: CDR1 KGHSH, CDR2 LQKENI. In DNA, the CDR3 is TGTGCCAGCTCGCGCCCGACAGCCGCGAACACCGGGGAGCTGTTTTTT. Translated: CASSRPTAANTGELFF.

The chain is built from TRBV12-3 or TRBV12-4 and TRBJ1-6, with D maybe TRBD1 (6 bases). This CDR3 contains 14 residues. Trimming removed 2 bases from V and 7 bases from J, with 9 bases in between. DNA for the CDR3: TGTGCCAGCAGTTTATCAGGGGTCAATTCACCCCTCCACTTT. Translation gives CASSLSGVNSPLHF.

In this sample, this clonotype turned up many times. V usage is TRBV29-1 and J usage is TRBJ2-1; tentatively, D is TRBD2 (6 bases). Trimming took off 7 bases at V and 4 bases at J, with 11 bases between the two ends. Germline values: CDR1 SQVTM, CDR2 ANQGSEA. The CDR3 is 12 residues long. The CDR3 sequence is CSAEGLYNEQFF. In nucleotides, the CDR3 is TGCAGCGCCGAGGGACTGTACAATGAGCAGTTCTTC.

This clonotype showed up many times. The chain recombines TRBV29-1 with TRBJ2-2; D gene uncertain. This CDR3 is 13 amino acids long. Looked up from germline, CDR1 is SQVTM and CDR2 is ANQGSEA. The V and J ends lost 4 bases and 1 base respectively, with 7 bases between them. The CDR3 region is CSVAPGNTGELFF. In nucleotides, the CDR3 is TGCAGCGTTGCCCCAGGGAACACCGGGGAGCTGTTTTTT.

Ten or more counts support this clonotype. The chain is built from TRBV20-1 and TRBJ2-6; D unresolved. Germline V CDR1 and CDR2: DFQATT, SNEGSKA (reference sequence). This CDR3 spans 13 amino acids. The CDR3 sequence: CTPVRSGANVLTF. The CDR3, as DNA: TGCACCCCCGTGCGCTCTGGGGCCAACGTCCTGACTTTC.

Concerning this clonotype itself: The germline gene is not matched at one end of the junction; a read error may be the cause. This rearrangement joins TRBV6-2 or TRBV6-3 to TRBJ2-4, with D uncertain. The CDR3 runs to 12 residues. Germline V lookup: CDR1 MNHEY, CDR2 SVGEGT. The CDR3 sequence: CASSRAQNIQYF. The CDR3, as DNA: TGTGCCAGCAGTAGAGCCCAAAACATTCAGTACTTC.

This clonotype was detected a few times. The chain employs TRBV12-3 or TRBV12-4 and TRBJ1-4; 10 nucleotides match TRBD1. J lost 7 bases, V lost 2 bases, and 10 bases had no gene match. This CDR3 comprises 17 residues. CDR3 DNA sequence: TGTGCCAGCAGTTTACGCTTCTGGGGACAGGGGAGTGAAAAACTGTTTTTT. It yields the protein CASSLRFWGQGSEKLFF.

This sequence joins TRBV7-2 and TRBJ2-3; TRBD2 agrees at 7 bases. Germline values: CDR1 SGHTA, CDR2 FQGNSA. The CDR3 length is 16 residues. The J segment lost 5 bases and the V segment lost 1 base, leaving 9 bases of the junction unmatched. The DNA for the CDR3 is TGTGCCAGCAGCTTAGAATGGCGGGAGTTGTTAGATACGCAGTATTTT. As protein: CASSLEWRELLDTQYF. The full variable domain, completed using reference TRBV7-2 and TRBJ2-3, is GAGVSQSPSNKVTEKGKDVELRCDPISGHTALYWYRQSLGQGLEFLIYFQGNSAPDKSGLPSDRFSAERTGGSVSTLTIQRTQQEDSAVYLCASSLEWRELLDTQYFGPGTRLTVL.

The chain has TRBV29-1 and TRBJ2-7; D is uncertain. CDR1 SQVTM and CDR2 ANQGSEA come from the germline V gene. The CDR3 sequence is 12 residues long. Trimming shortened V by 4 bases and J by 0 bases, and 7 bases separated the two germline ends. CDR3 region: CSVVKNSYEQYF. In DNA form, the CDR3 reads TGCAGCGTTGTAAAGAACTCCTACGAGCAGTACTTC.

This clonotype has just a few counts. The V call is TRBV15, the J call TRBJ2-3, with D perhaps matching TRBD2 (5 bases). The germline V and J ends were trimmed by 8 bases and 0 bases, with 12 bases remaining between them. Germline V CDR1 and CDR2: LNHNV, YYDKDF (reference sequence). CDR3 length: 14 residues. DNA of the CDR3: TGTGCCACCCGTACGGGCGGGAGCACAGATACGCAGTATTTT. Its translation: CATRTGGSTDTQYF.

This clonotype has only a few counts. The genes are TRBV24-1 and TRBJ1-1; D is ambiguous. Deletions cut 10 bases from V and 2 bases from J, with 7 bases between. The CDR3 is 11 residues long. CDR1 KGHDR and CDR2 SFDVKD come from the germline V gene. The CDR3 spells CATRYNTEAFF. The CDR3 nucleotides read TGTGCCACGAGATATAACACTGAAGCTTTCTTT.

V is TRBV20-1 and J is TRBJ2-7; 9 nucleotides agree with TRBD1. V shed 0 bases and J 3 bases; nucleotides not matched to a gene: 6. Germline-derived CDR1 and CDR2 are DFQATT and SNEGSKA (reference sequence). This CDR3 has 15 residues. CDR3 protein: CSARDRTGDFYEQYF. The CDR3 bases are TGCAGTGCTAGAGATCGGACAGGGGATTTCTACGAGCAGTACTTC.

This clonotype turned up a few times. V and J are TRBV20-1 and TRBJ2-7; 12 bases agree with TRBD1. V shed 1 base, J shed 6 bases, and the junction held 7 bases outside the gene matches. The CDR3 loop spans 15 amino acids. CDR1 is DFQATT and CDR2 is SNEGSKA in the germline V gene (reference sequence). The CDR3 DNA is TGCAGTGCTAGAGTATTGGGACAGGGGGCGTCCGAGCAGTACTTC. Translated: CSARVLGQGASEQYF.

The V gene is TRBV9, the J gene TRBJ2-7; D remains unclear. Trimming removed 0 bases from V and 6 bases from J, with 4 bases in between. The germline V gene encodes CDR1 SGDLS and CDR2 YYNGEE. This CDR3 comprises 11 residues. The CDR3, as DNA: TGTGCCAGCAGCGTAGCTGCCGAGCAGTACTTC. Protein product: CASSVAAEQYF. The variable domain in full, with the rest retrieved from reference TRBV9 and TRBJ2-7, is DSGVTQTPKHLITATGQRVTLRCSPRSGDLSVYWYQQSLDQGLQFLIQYYNGEERAKGNILERFSAQQFPDLHSELNLSSLELGDSALYFCASSVAAEQYFGPGTRLTVT.

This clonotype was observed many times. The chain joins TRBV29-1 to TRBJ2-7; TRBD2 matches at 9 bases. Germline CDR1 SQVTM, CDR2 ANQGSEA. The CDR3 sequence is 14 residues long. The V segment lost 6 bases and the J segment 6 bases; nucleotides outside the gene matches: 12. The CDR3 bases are TGCAGCGTGAATAGCGGGAGCACCTCCGTCGAGCAGTACTTC. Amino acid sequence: CSVNSGSTSVEQYF.

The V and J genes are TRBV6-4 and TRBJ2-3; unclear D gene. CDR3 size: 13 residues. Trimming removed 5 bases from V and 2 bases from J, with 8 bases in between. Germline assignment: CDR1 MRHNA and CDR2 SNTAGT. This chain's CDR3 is CASSRRSTDTQYF. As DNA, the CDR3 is TGTGCCAGCAGTCGGCGGTCCACAGATACGCAGTATTTT.

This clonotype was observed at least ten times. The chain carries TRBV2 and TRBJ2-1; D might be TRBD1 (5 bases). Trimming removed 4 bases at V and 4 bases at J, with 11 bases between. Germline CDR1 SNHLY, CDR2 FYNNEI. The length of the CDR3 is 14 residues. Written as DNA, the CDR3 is TGTGCCAGCAGTGCCAGGGTTTCGTACAATGAGCAGTTCTTC. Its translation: CASSARVSYNEQFF.

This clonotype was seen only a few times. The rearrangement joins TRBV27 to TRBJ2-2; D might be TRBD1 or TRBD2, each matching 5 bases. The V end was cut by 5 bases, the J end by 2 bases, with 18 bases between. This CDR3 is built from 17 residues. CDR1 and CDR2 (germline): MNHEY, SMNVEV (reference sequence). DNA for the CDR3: TGTGCCAGCAGTCCCCGGGGCCGGGGCCTAAACACCGGGGAGCTGTTTTTT. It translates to CASSPRGRGLNTGELFF.